One and the same sample provided the 9 T cell receptor beta chains below, sequenced in a study of blood T cell repertoires in COVID-19 (dated by TCRdb to 2020 to 2022). Libraries were prepared through the immunoSEQ multiplex PCR assay. Not all clones reach the TCRdb copy of this immuneACCESS table, which keeps in-frame sequences only. Checked studies attribute under half of the gap to unresolved V genes and leave the rest unexplained. This sample gives 57,000 or so clones in total; around 85% of them show up just once. Around 20% of the sample is taken by the ten largest. The sequenced sample was peripheral blood. Receptor source: a woman older than 75 with active or convalescent COVID-19.

The chain recombines TRBV7-9 with TRBJ1-1; possible D gene TRBD1, 5 bases. V lost 5 bases to trimming and J lost 4 bases, with 14 bases between them. Per the germline V gene, CDR1 is SEHNR and CDR2 is FQNEAQ (reference sequence). The CDR3 sequence is 14 residues long. CDR3 sequence (DNA): TGTGCCAGCAGCGCACAGGCTATTCCCACTGAAGCTTTCTTT. This sequence encodes CASSAQAIPTEAFF.

The V and J genes are TRBV5-1 and TRBJ2-7; 12 positions agree with TRBD2. The ends lost 0 bases at V and 5 bases at J; junction bases unmatched: 6. Germline assignment: CDR1 SGHRS and CDR2 YFSETQ. The CDR3 runs 16 residues. The CDR3 DNA reads as TGCGCCAGCAGCTTGGGAACTAGCGGGGGGAGCCACGAGCAGTACTTC. Translated: CASSLGTSGGSHEQYF.

The chain couples TRBV21-1 to TRBJ2-1; TRBD1 was called by the table and not checked on the DNA. TRBV21-1 is reported as a pseudogene. The CDR3 loop spans 16 amino acids. The CDR3 sequence: CASSIGQACSYNEQFF. CDR3 bases: TGTGCCAGCAGCATAGGACAGGCATGCTCCTACAATGAGCAGTTCTTC.

The chain has TRBV11-1 and TRBJ2-7, with D possibly being TRBD1 (5 bases). V was clipped by 1 base and J by 4 bases, with 8 bases between them. The germline gives CDR1 SGHAT, CDR2 FQDESV (reference sequence). The CDR3 consists of 13 residues. CDR3 residues: CASSLVDNYEQYF. In DNA form, the CDR3 reads TGTGCCAGCAGCTTAGTGGACAATTACGAGCAGTACTTC. Combining the CDR3 with reference TRBV11-1 and TRBJ2-7 gives the whole variable domain EAEVAQSPRYKITEKSQAVAFWCDPISGHATLYWYRQILGQGPELLVQFQDESVVDDSQLPKDRFSAERLKGVDSTLKIQPAELGDSAMYLCASSLVDNYEQYFGPGTRLTVT.

The J gene is TRBJ1-2, the V gene TRBV5-6; D remains ambiguous. CDR1 is SGHDT and CDR2 is YYEEEE in the germline V gene. Trimming stripped 6 bases from V and 0 bases from J, with 15 bases between. CDR3 length: 15 amino acids. The CDR3 is CASKTFGDPNYGYTF. The CDR3 bases are TGTGCCAGCAAGACGTTCGGGGATCCTAACTATGGCTACACCTTC.

The V and J genes are TRBV29-1 and TRBJ1-5, with a tentative D call TRBD1 (5 bases). Trimming took off 4 bases at V and 5 bases at J, with 9 bases between the two ends. The germline V gene encodes CDR1 SQVTM and CDR2 ANQGSEA. The CDR3 sequence is 12 residues long. CDR3 in DNA: TGCAGCGTTGGCCAGGGCGATCAGCCCCAGCATTTT. It specifies CSVGQGDQPQHF.

The V and J genes are TRBV29-1 and TRBJ2-5; TRBD2 aligns across 11 bases. The length of the CDR3 is 16 residues. Germline V gives CDR1 SQVTM, CDR2 ANQGSEA. The ends lost 6 bases at V and 4 bases at J; junction bases unmatched: 13. The CDR3 nucleotides are TGCAGCGTCGGGGGACCTAGCGGGGGGCAGCCAGAGACCCAGTACTTC. This translates into CSVGGPSGGQPETQYF.

V gene TRBV6-5 combines with J gene TRBJ1-4, with D unclear. The ends were cut back, 5 bases at V and 7 bases at J, with 14 bases in the middle. Germline V gene data show CDR1 as MNHEY and CDR2 as SVGAGI. CDR3 length: 14 residues. The CDR3 sequence is CASSPRRRGEKLFF. Written as DNA, the CDR3 is TGTGCCAGCAGTCCTCGTAGGCGAGGTGAAAAACTGTTTTTT.

The chain combines TRBV14 with TRBJ1-1; tentatively, D is TRBD1 (6 bases). Deletions cut 3 bases from V and 3 bases from J, with 11 bases between. Germline CDR1 and CDR2: SGHDN and FVKESK. The CDR3 extends over 14 amino acids. The CDR3 DNA reads as TGTGCCAGCAGCCAGCCGGGACACTACACTGAAGCTTTCTTT. Its protein product is CASSQPGHYTEAFF.